Below are 23 T cell receptor beta chains sequenced from a single sample in a study of OX40 agonist ivuxolimab in advanced cancers. The repertoire was sequenced with immunoSEQ multiplex PCR; TCRdb's copy has only in-frame clones and lacks some. The table includes tens of thousands of clones, around 89% detected once. The sequencing here drew on CD4+ or CD8+ T cells sorted from blood, taken in a trial of the OX40 agonist ivuxolimab. Every receptor here comes from an adult with an advanced solid tumor such as melanoma, head and neck, liver or kidney cancer.

As for this clone: This CDR3 is also generated by other DNA sequences in the sample. The chain combines TRBV20-1 with TRBJ2-1, with D unresolved. CDR1 and CDR2 from the germline V gene are DFQATT and SNEGSKA (reference sequence). Trimming shortened V by 3 bases and J by 3 bases, and 0 bases separated the two germline ends. This CDR3 is 10 amino acids long. CDR3 amino acids: CSASYNEQFF. Written as DNA, the CDR3 is TGCAGTGCTAGCTACAATGAGCAGTTCTTC.

V and J are TRBV5-1 and TRBJ2-1, with D maybe TRBD2 (5 bases). The V end lost 4 bases, the J end lost 8 bases, and 19 bases lay between the germline ends. This CDR3 is 15 amino acids long. CDR1 and CDR2 from the germline V gene are SGHRS and YFSETQ. The CDR3 spells CASSGSGIDVDEQFF. As DNA, the CDR3 is TGCGCCAGCAGCGGCTCCGGGATCGACGTCGATGAGCAGTTCTTC.

J is TRBJ2-1 and V is TRBV2; TRBD1 matches 8 bases. The germline CDR1 and CDR2 sequences are SNHLY and FYNNEI. The length of the CDR3 is 14 residues. V lost 6 bases, J lost 7 bases, and 8 bases stayed unmatched. This CDR3 reads CASSSWTGQNEQFF. DNA of the CDR3: TGTGCCAGCAGCTCTTGGACAGGGCAAAATGAGCAGTTCTTC.

The chain carries TRBV10-3 and TRBJ2-1; possible D gene TRBD2, 6 bases. This CDR3 spans 16 amino acids. Trimming pared 1 base from V and 2 bases from J, leaving 12 bases between. Germline-derived CDR1 and CDR2 are ENHRY and SYGVKD. The CDR3 spells CAISELVGGTYNEQFF. CDR3 sequence (DNA): TGTGCCATCAGTGAGTTAGTGGGGGGTACCTACAATGAGCAGTTCTTC.

The chain has TRBV6-1 and TRBJ1-4, with D possibly TRBD1 on 5 matching bases. Germline V gene sequence: CDR1 MNHNS, CDR2 SASEGT. This CDR3 has 14 residues. V lost 5 bases to trimming and J lost 7 bases, with 14 bases between them. This CDR3 reads CASSFGTPPEKLFF. DNA for the CDR3: TGTGCCAGCAGTTTTGGGACCCCACCTGAAAAACTGTTTTTT.

The gene calls are TRBV7-9 and TRBJ2-6; no clear D gene. This CDR3 is 13 amino acids long. The V and J ends lost 4 bases and 1 base respectively, with 2 bases between them. CDR1 and CDR2 (germline): SEHNR, FQNEAQ (reference sequence). The CDR3 loop reads CASSSSGANVLTF. The DNA for the CDR3 is TGTGCCAGCAGCTCATCTGGGGCCAACGTCCTGACTTTC.

The chain joins TRBV6-5 to TRBJ1-2; D remains ambiguous. Looked up from germline, CDR1 is MNHEY and CDR2 is SVGAGI. This CDR3 spans 13 amino acids. V lost 6 bases to trimming and J lost 7 bases, with 15 bases between them. The CDR3 is CASRAPGRSGYTF. The CDR3 region has the DNA TGTGCCAGCAGGGCCCCCGGTCGGAGTGGCTACACCTTC.

This clone was counted once. The rearrangement joins TRBV5-1 to TRBJ1-1; no reliable D call. The ends were cut back, 0 bases at V and 3 bases at J, with 6 bases in the middle. Germline V gene lookup returns CDR1 SGHRS and CDR2 YFSETQ. The CDR3 covers 13 residues. The CDR3 is CASSLEAYTEAFF. The DNA for the CDR3 is TGCGCCAGCAGCTTGGAGGCCTACACTGAAGCTTTCTTT. The full variable domain, with the rest looked up from reference TRBV5-1 and TRBJ1-1, is KAGVTQTPRYLIKTRGQQVTLSCSPISGHRSVSWYQQTPGQGLQFLFEYFSETQRNKGNFPGRFSGRQFSNSRSEMNVSTLELGDSALYLCASSLEAYTEAFFGQGTRLTVV.

This clone has only a few counts. J is TRBJ1-2 and V is TRBV9, with TRBD1 matching over 11 bases. Trimming removed 5 bases from V and 4 bases from J; junction bases left unmatched: 13. CDR1 and CDR2 (germline): SGDLS, YYNGEE. The CDR3 length is 17 residues. This CDR3 reads CASRTPGGTGGFYGYTF. The CDR3 bases are TGTGCCAGCAGAACCCCAGGCGGGACAGGGGGTTTCTATGGCTACACCTTC.

This chain uses TRBV6-6 with TRBJ1-2, with D possibly TRBD1 on 5 matching bases. The CDR3 runs 13 residues. The germline V and J ends were trimmed by 0 bases and 6 bases, with 8 bases remaining between them. CDR1 is MNHNY and CDR2 is SVGAGI in the germline V gene (reference sequence). This CDR3 reads CASSYSRGNGYTF. CDR3 sequence (DNA): TGTGCCAGCAGTTACTCTCGGGGGAATGGCTACACCTTC.

The gene calls are TRBV18 and TRBJ1-4; D gene uncertain. The CDR3 sequence is 16 residues long. V shed 4 bases and J shed 0 bases, with 12 bases lying between them. Germline V gene sequence: CDR1 KGHSH, CDR2 LQKENI. CDR3 DNA: TGTGCCAGCTCACTGACGGGAGGTACAACTAATGAAAAACTGTTTTTT. This codes for CASSLTGGTTNEKLFF.

Turning to this clone: At one end the junction does not follow the germline gene, possibly because of a read error. The chain is built from TRBV27 and TRBJ2-4; TRBD2 is a possible D gene (7 bases). The CDR3 loop spans 15 amino acids. CDR1 and CDR2 from the germline V gene are MNHEY and SMNVEV (reference sequence). The CDR3 reads CASSSGGLGKDIQYF. Here the CDR3 DNA reads TGTGCCAGCAGTTCCGGGGGGCTAGGCAAAGACATTCAGTACTTC.

The V call is TRBV14, the J call TRBJ1-4; D unresolved. There are 16 residues in the CDR3. Germline-derived CDR1 and CDR2 are SGHDN and FVKESK. With 4 bases removed from V and 1 base from J, the gap between germline ends came to 13 bases. CDR3 DNA: TGTGCCAGCAGCCTCGCCTCGGTGGGAACTAATGAAAAACTGTTTTTT. Protein: CASSLASVGTNEKLFF. The entire variable domain, with the rest obtained from reference TRBV14 and TRBJ1-4, is as follows: EAGVTQFPSHSVIEKGQTVTLRCDPISGHDNLYWYRRVMGKEIKFLLHFVKESKQDESGMPNNRFLAERTGGTYSTLKVQPAELEDSGVYFCASSLASVGTNEKLFFGSGTQLSVL.

This clone appeared once. The chain has TRBV5-1 and TRBJ1-1, with D maybe TRBD1 (5 bases). Per the germline V gene, CDR1 is SGHRS and CDR2 is YFSETQ. Trimming stripped 6 bases from V and 4 bases from J, with 16 bases between. The CDR3 spans 14 residues. As DNA, the CDR3 is TGCGCCAGCAACAGCGGGGCAGGACGCACTGAAGCTTTCTTT. As protein: CASNSGAGRTEAFF.

CDR3 in amino acids: CASGDDDTNYGYTF. DNA of the CDR3: TGCGCCAGCGGGGACGACGATACTAACTATGGCTACACCTTC. The rearrangement uses TRBV5-1 and TRBJ1-2; tentatively, D is TRBD1 (5 bases). Trimming left V 7 bases short and J 0 bases short, with 13 bases between. Germline CDR1 reads SGHRS; CDR2 reads YFSETQ. The CDR3 consists of 14 residues.

To note about this clone: This same CDR3 is encoded by further DNA sequences in the sample. Here the CDR3 reads CASSPDNQPQHF. The CDR3 DNA reads TGTGCCAGCTCACCAGACAATCAGCCCCAGCATTTT. The V gene is TRBV18, the J gene TRBJ1-5; no clear D gene. CDR1 KGHSH and CDR2 LQKENI come from the germline V gene. V was shortened by 2 bases and J by 3 bases, with 2 bases between the two germline ends. This CDR3 comprises 12 residues.

The chain is built from TRBV6-1 and TRBJ1-3; tentatively, D is TRBD1 (5 bases). V lost 6 bases to trimming and J lost 3 bases, with 15 bases between them. The CDR3 has 15 residues. Germline-derived CDR1 and CDR2 are MNHNS and SASEGT. This chain's CDR3 is CASRPPGGGGNTIYF. CDR3 DNA sequence: TGTGCCAGCAGACCGCCCGGGGGGGGTGGAAACACCATATATTTT.

The rearrangement links TRBV10-2 to TRBJ2-5, with D unclear. V was cut by 0 bases and J by 6 bases, with 14 bases left in between. The CDR3 consists of 15 residues. CDR1 and CDR2 from the germline V gene are WSHSY and SAAADI. The CDR3 is CASSESFTGRKTQYF. The CDR3 DNA is TGCGCCAGCAGTGAGTCTTTTACGGGCCGCAAGACCCAGTACTTC.

This clone showed up just a few times. The rearrangement joins TRBV2 to TRBJ1-4; the match to TRBD1 covers 10 bases. J was trimmed by 10 bases and V by 7 bases; bases with no gene match: 6. There are 13 residues in the CDR3. Per the germline V gene, CDR1 is SNHLY and CDR2 is FYNNEI. The CDR3 sequence is CASTTTGGGKLFF. The CDR3 bases are TGTGCCAGCACCACGACAGGGGGCGGAAAACTGTTTTTT.

The genes are TRBV4-2 and TRBJ2-2; D call uncertain. The germline CDR1 and CDR2 sequences are LGHNA and YNFKEQ. V lost 6 bases, J lost 4 bases, and 9 bases lay in between. The CDR3 contains 13 residues. The CDR3 DNA reads TGTGCCAGCAGTAGGTCAAGCACCGGGGAGCTGTTTTTT. This codes for CASSRSSTGELFF.

The chain uses TRBV11-2 and TRBJ2-5, with D perhaps TRBD1 (5 bases). This CDR3 comprises 13 residues. Germline V gene lookup returns CDR1 SGHAT and CDR2 FQNNGV. Trimming stripped 5 bases from V and 4 bases from J, with 11 bases between. DNA of the CDR3: TGTGCCAGCAGCGATCAGGGCGCAGAGACCCAGTACTTC. Amino acid sequence: CASSDQGAETQYF.

This clone has a single count. The rearrangement joins TRBV5-6 to TRBJ1-4, with D possibly TRBD1 on 5 matching bases. Trimming cost V 2 bases and J 5 bases, with 16 bases left between them. CDR1 and CDR2 from the germline V gene are SGHDT and YYEEEE. CDR3 size: 16 residues. CDR3 protein: CASSFFTGVFNEKLFF. CDR3 nucleotides: TGTGCCAGCAGCTTTTTCACAGGTGTTTTCAATGAAAAACTGTTTTTT.

The rearrangement links TRBV11-1 to TRBJ1-2; unclear D gene. The CDR3 has 13 residues. Trimming took 1 base from V and 2 from J, leaving 5 bases between them. Looked up from germline, CDR1 is SGHAT and CDR2 is FQDESV (reference sequence). Written as DNA, the CDR3 is TGTGCCAGCAGCTTAGGGAGCAACTATGGCTACACCTTC. Encoded protein: CASSLGSNYGYTF.